The rows below give T cell receptor beta chains drawn from one sample of a study of cytomegalovirus exposure and HLA in healthy donors. Repertoires were generated with immunoSEQ multiplex PCR, while TCRdb's copy carries only in-frame clones and drops some. The sample gives around 280,000 clones, around 90% of which show up once; roughly 2% is in the top ten. The specimen sequenced was PBMCs. All receptors derive from a woman younger than 30 in good health and CMV-seronegative. Both conserved end residues are part of each CDR3. Fields, in order: V gene, clone size, J gene, D gene, CDR3 protein, CDR3 DNA. A D gene is named only where the DNA matches it firmly. Clone size appears in some rows only: once, few, many, or a class for an expanded clone.

>TRBV27|once|TRBJ2-2|-
CASSLVSATGELFF
TGTGCCAGCAGTTTGGTCAGCGCCACCGGGGAGCTGTTTTTT
>TRBV5-5|-|TRBJ2-5|-
CASNMDGGAIQETQYF
TGTGCCAGCAACATGGACGGCGGGGCTATCCAAGAGACCCAGTACTTC
>TRBV20-1|once|TRBJ2-5|-
CSAGTQYF
TGCAGTGCCGGGACCCAGTACTTC
>TRBV19|-|TRBJ2-7|TRBD1
CASSIERTGGHEQYF
TGTGCCAGTAGTATAGAGCGGACAGGGGGTCACGAGCAGTACTTC
>TRBV11-3|few|TRBJ1-1|TRBD1
CASSPRTGKGDTEAFF
TGTGCCAGCAGCCCCCGGACAGGGAAAGGGGACACTGAAGCTTTCTTT
>TRBV27|-|TRBJ2-2|TRBD1
CASSLDRGGSGELFF
TGTGCCAGCAGCCTGGACAGGGGAGGATCCGGGGAGCTGTTTTTT
>TRBV2|-|TRBJ1-2|TRBD1
CASSERDRGYGYTF
TGTGCCAGCAGTGAACGTGACAGGGGCTATGGCTACACCTTC
>TRBV6-5|once|TRBJ1-1|-
CASRPYMNTEAFF
TGTGCCAGCAGACCATACATGAACACTGAAGCTTTCTTT
>TRBV5-1|-|TRBJ2-1|-
CASSFQGAYNEQFF
TGCGCCAGCAGTTTCCAGGGCGCCTACAATGAGCAGTTCTTC
>TRBV12-1|-|TRBJ1-5|-
CASSFAAPGQGWETGQPQHF
TGTGCCAGCAGCTTTGCCGCACCGGGACAGGGTTGGGAAACGGGTCAGCCCCAGCATTTT
>TRBV7-9|-|TRBJ1-3|-
CSSSKQGNTIYF
TGTTCCAGCAGCAAACAGGGAAACACCATATATTTT
>TRBV7-9|-|TRBJ1-2|-
CASSARGAVGGFVETF
TGTGCCAGCAGCGCCAGAGGTGCGGTCGGTGGGTTTGTTGAGACCTTC
>TRBV7-3|-|TRBJ2-6|TRBD1
CASRSTGVSGANVLTF
TGTGCCAGCAGAAGTACAGGGGTCTCTGGGGCCAACGTCCTGACTTTC
>TRBV2|-|TRBJ1-1|TRBD1
CASAKGQGSLSNTEAFF
TGTGCCAGCGCGAAGGGACAGGGAAGTTTAAGTAACACTGAAGCTTTCTTT
>TRBV14|-|TRBJ2-3|-
CASSQGRAPDTQYF
TGTGCCAGCAGCCAAGGGAGGGCCCCAGATACGCAGTATTTT
>TRBV27|-|TRBJ2-3|TRBD2
CASSYSGGRADTQYF
TGTGCCAGCAGCTATAGCGGGGGGCGGGCAGATACGCAGTATTTT
>TRBV10-3|-|TRBJ2-7|TRBD1
CAISEPGQTYEQYF
TGTGCCATCAGTGAGCCGGGACAGACCTACGAGCAGTACTTC
>TRBV7-9|once|TRBJ2-7|TRBD1
CSSRTGSDEQYF
TGTTCCAGCCGGACAGGGTCGGACGAGCAGTACTTC
>TRBV6-1|-|TRBJ2-5|TRBD1
CASSRQGAHNAQYF
TGTGCCAGCAGCCGACAGGGGGCGCATAATGCCCAGTACTTC
>TRBV5-1|-|TRBJ1-2|-
CASSLVTGYNYGYTF
TGCGCCAGCAGCTTGGTGACAGGTTATAACTATGGCTACACCTTC
>TRBV30|-|TRBJ1-6|TRBD1
CAWGQGQNSPLHF
TGTGCCTGGGGACAGGGGCAGAATTCACCCCTCCACTTT
>TRBV28|-|TRBJ1-4|TRBD1
CASSLKQGDEKLFF
TGTGCCAGCAGCTTAAAACAGGGGGACGAAAAACTGTTTTTT
>TRBV5-5|-|TRBJ2-7|TRBD1
CASSWTGYEQYF
TGTGCCAGCAGCTGGACAGGGTACGAGCAGTACTTC
>TRBV11-2|-|TRBJ2-5|TRBD2
CASGVAGGGETQYF
TGTGCCAGCGGCGTAGCGGGGGGTGGAGAGACCCAGTACTTC
>TRBV2|once|TRBJ1-2|TRBD1
CASSEAGGANYGYTF
TGTGCCAGCAGTGAAGCAGGGGGCGCGAACTATGGCTACACCTTC
>TRBV9|-|TRBJ2-5|TRBD2
CASSTSGGAETQYF
TGTGCCAGCTCTACCAGCGGGGGGGCGGAGACCCAGTACTTC
>TRBV5-1|-|TRBJ1-3|TRBD1
CASSLGTVVMKAGNTIYF
TGCGCCAGCAGCCTCGGGACAGTAGTCATGAAAGCCGGAAACACCATATATTTT
>TRBV11-3|-|TRBJ2-1|TRBD2
CASSSGTSGGNEQFF
TGTGCCAGCAGCTCCGGGACTAGCGGGGGAAATGAGCAGTTCTTC
>TRBV18|-|TRBJ1-1|TRBD1
CASSPGQGTEAFF
TGTGCCAGCTCACCGGGACAGGGGACTGAAGCTTTCTTT
>TRBV4-2|-|TRBJ2-2|-
CASSQEKERTGELFF
TGTGCCAGCAGCCAAGAGAAGGAGCGCACCGGGGAGCTGTTTTTT
>TRBV7-9|few|TRBJ1-2|TRBD1
CASSPGQGPNYGYTF
TGTGCCAGCAGCCCTGGACAGGGTCCCAACTATGGCTACACCTTC
>TRBV11-2|-|TRBJ2-7|-
CASSLVSWAGKAYEQYF
TGTGCCAGCAGCTTAGTTAGCTGGGCAGGGAAGGCCTACGAGCAGTACTTC
>TRBV6-5|-|TRBJ1-3|TRBD1
CASKGQGGGNTIYF
TGTGCCAGCAAGGGACAGGGAGGTGGAAACACCATATATTTT
>TRBV13|-|TRBJ2-2|TRBD2
CASSATSILAGGPSTGELFF
TGTGCCAGCAGCGCTACCTCGATTTTAGCGGGGGGGCCGAGCACCGGGGAGCTGTTTTTT
>TRBV5-8|-|TRBJ1-4|-
CASSPWTVLANEKLFF
TGTGCCAGCAGCCCATGGACAGTCCTGGCGAATGAAAAACTGTTTTTT
>TRBV7-9|few|TRBJ2-2|TRBD1
CASSPRTGYKGELFF
TGTGCCAGCAGCCCCCGGACAGGGTACAAAGGGGAGCTGTTTTTT
>TRBV5-1|-|TRBJ1-1|-
CASSLGTTEAFF
TGCGCCAGCAGCTTGGGTACTACGGAAGCTTTCTTT
>TRBV5-1|-|TRBJ2-3|TRBD1
CASSLEKGALQDAGGGMGTDTQYF
TGCGCCAGCAGCTTGGAAAAGGGAGCTTTACAGGATGCAGGGGGCGGAATGGGCACAGATACGCAGTATTTT
>TRBV30|-|TRBJ1-1|-
CAWTRGITEAFF
TGTGCCTGGACCCGGGGGATCACTGAAGCTTTCTTT
>TRBV9|-|TRBJ1-3|TRBD1
CASSPRQGSGNTIYF
TGTGCCAGCAGCCCCCGACAGGGATCTGGAAACACCATATATTTT
>TRBV5-5|-|TRBJ1-2|-
CASSQNYGYTF
TGTGCCAGCAGTCAAAACTATGGCTACACCTTC
>TRBV2|-|TRBJ1-1|-
CATSLLTGITEAFF
TGTGCCACCTCCCTCCTGACGGGAATCACTGAAGCTTTCTTT
>TRBV11-2|-|TRBJ2-5|-
CASSLGWRGEETQYF
TGTGCCAGCAGCTTAGGATGGAGGGGCGAAGAGACCCAGTACTTC
>TRBV7-9|-|TRBJ2-7|-
CASTPKGREDEQYF
TGTGCCAGCACCCCAAAGGGCAGGGAGGACGAGCAGTACTTC
>TRBV6-6|-|TRBJ1-1|-
CAGSPQPGVTEAFF
TGTGCCGGCAGTCCTCAACCAGGGGTTACTGAAGCTTTCTTT
>TRBV5-1|-|TRBJ2-7|-
CASASEVLYEQYF
TGCGCCAGCGCAAGCGAGGTGTTATACGAGCAGTACTTC
>TRBV7-9|-|TRBJ1-1|TRBD1
CASSFQSPGQGFPEAFF
TGTGCCAGCAGCTTCCAATCTCCGGGACAGGGGTTTCCTGAAGCTTTCTTT
>TRBV11-2|-|TRBJ1-2|TRBD1
CASSLGTGVNYGYTF
TGTGCCAGCAGCTTAGGGACAGGGGTAAACTATGGCTACACCTTC